The present T cell receptor beta chain was sequenced within a study of blood T cell repertoires in COVID-19. Across the whole study: PBMCs, B-cell-depleted T cells, or T cells provided the cDNA or gDNA that made up the material.

Seattle participants joined during active infection and were tracked over time. Method: immunoSEQ multiplex PCR; TCRdb's copy keeps in-frame clones and lacks some. The table lists fewer than 250,000 clones, around four fifths of them singletons. This CDR3 comprises 17 residues. The J segment lost 0 bases and the V segment lost 4 bases, leaving 11 bases of the junction unmatched. Germline lookup yields CDR1 SGHDT and CDR2 YYEEEE. The rearrangement links TRBV5-6 to TRBJ2-3, with 7 bases matching TRBD2. The sequence came from a woman of 80 years or more with COVID-19, enrolled during active disease. Sequenced: peripheral blood. CDR3 nucleotides: TGTGCCAGCAGCCGCAGCGGGGAGTCTACTAGCACAGATACGCAGTATTTT. It specifies CASSRSGESTSTDTQYF.